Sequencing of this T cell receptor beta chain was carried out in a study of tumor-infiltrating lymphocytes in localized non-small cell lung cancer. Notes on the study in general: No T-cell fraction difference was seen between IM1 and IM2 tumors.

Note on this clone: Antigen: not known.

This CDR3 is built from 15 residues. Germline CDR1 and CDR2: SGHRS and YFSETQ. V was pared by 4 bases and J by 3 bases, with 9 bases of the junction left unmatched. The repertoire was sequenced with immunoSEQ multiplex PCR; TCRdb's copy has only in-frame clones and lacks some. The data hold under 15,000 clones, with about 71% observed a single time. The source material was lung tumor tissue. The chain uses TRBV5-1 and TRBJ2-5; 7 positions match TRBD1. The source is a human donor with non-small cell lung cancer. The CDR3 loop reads CASSPRQGEKETQYF. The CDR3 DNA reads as TGCGCCAGCAGCCCCAGACAGGGTGAGAAAGAGACCCAGTACTTC.